This T cell receptor (beta chain) is drawn from a study of T-cell reconstitution after alpha-beta-depleted transplantation in children. Preparing the TCRbeta library involved the use of unique molecular identifiers. TCRdb reanalysed the PCR reads using MiXCR and keeps one entry per CDR3 protein. The sample holds around 370,000 distinct CDR3 sequences; around a tenth are singletons and the top ten take approximately 2.3%. This clonotype occurred a few times. V gave up 1 base and J gave up 2 bases, with 9 bases separating them. CDR1 and CDR2 (germline): MNHNS, SASEGT. This CDR3 contains 14 residues. The material was PBMCs from the stem cell graft donor, obtained from the stem cell graft. The clonotype comes from a human donor who donated a stem cell graft to a child with acute lymphoblastic leukemia. The gene calls are TRBV6-1 and TRBJ2-7; a possible D gene is TRBD2 (5 bases). The CDR3 region has the DNA TGTGCCAGCAGTGAAGGGGCGGAGGCCTACGAGCAGTACTTC. This codes for CASSEGAEAYEQYF.